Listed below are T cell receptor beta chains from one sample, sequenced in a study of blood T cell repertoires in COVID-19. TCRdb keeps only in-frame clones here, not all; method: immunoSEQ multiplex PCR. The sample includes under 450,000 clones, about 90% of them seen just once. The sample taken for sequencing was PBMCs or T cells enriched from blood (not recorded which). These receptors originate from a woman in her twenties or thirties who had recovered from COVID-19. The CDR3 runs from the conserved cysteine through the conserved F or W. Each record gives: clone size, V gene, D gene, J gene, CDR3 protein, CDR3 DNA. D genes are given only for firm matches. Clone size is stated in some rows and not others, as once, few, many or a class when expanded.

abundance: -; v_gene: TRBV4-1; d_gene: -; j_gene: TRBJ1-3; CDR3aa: CASSQDRAGNTIYF; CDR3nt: TGCGCCAGCAGCCAAGACAGGGCTGGAAACACCATATATTTT
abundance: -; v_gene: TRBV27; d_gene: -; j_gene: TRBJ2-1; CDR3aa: CASSTGTESYNEQFF; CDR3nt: TGTGCCAGCAGTACCGGGACTGAGTCCTACAATGAGCAGTTCTTC
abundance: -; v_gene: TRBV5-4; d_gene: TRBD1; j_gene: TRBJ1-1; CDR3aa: CASSTRQGGNTEAFF; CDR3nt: TGTGCCAGCAGCACCCGACAGGGGGGGAACACTGAAGCTTTCTTT
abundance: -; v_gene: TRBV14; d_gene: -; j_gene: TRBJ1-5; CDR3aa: CASSQGGRNQPQHF; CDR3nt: TGTGCCAGCAGCCAAGGGGGCCGCAATCAGCCCCAGCATTTT
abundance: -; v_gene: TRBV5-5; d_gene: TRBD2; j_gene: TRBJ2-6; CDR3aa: CASSGAGVGSGANVLTF; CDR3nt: TGTGCCAGCAGCGGGGCGGGGGTTGGGTCTGGGGCCAACGTCCTGACTTTC
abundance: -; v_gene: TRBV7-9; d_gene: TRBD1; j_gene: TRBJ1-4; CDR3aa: CASSLSTGGEKLFF; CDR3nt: TGTGCCAGCAGCTTATCGACAGGGGGGGAAAAACTGTTTTTT
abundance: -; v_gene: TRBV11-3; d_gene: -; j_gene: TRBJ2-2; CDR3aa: CASSLSFSAGDTGELFF; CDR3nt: TGTGCCAGCAGCTTAAGCTTTTCCGCAGGGGACACCGGGGAGCTGTTTTTT
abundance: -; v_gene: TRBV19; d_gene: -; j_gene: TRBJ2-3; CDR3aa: CASSTPWGPDTQYF; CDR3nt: TGTGCCAGTAGTACCCCTTGGGGGCCAGATACGCAGTATTTT
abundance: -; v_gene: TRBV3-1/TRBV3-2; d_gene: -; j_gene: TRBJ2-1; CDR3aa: CASSLLGDEQFF; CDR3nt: TGTGCCAGCAGCCTGCTAGGTGATGAGCAGTTCTTC
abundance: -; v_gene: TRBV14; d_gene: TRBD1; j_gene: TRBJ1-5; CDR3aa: CASSQGTGGSQHF; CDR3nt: TGTGCCAGCAGCCAAGGGACAGGTGGTTCCCAGCATTTT
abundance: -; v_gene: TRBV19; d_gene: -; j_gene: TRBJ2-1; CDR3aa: CASSIGGAESSYNEQFF; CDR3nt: TGTGCCAGTAGTATAGGAGGAGCGGAGAGCTCCTACAATGAGCAGTTCTTC
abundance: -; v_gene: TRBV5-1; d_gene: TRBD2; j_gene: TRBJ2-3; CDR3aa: CASSLPGTSGRLDTQYF; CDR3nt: TGCGCCAGCAGCTTACCCGGGACTAGCGGGAGGTTAGATACGCAGTATTTT
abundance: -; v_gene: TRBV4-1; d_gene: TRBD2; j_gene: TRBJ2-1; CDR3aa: CASSPILAGGYNEQFF; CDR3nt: TGCGCCAGCAGTCCTATCCTAGCGGGAGGCTACAATGAGCAGTTCTTC
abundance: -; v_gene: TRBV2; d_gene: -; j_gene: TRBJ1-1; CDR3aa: CARMTRNTEAFF; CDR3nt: TGTGCCAGGATGACAAGGAACACTGAAGCTTTCTTT
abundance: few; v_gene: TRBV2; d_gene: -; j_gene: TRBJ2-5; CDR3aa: CASQGWQTQYF; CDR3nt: TGTGCCAGCCAGGGCTGGCAGACCCAGTACTTC
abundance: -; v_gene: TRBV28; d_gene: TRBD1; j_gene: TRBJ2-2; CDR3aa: CASSKRDRGTGELFF; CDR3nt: TGTGCCAGCAGCAAAAGGGACAGGGGGACCGGGGAGCTGTTTTTT